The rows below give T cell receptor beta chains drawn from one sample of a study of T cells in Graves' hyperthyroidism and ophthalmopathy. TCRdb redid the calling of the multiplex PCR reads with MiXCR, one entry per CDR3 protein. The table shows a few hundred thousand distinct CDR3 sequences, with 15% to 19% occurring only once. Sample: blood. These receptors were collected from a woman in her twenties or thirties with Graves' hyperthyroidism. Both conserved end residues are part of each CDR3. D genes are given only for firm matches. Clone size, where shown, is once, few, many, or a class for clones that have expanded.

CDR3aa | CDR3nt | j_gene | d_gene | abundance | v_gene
CASSPWGNEQFF | TGTGCCAGCAGCCCCTGGGGGAATGAGCAGTTCTTC | TRBJ2-1 | . | . | TRBV7-2
CSVSAGVEQFF | TGCAGCGTTTCAGCGGGCGTTGAGCAGTTCTTC | TRBJ2-1 | . | many | TRBV29-1
CASSPGLAGAPGTQYF | TGTGCCAGCAGTCCGGGACTAGCGGGAGCCCCGGGTACGCAGTATTTT | TRBJ2-3 | TRBD2 | . | TRBV12-3/TRBV12-4
CASSPPLVALGGELFF | TGTGCCAGCAGCCCCCCCCTGGTGGCCCTTGGCGGGGAGCTGTTTTTT | TRBJ2-2 | . | many | TRBV7-9
CASTPGGTKSYEQYF | TGTGCCAGCACCCCGGGGGGCACAAAATCCTACGAGCAGTACTTC | TRBJ2-7 | . | . | TRBV12-3/TRBV12-4
CSARAEISYGQYF | TGCAGTGCTAGAGCAGAAATATCCTACGGGCAGTACTTC | TRBJ2-7 | . | . | TRBV20-1
CASSLALMSSGRAYNEQFF | TGTGCCAGCAGCTTAGCTCTTATGTCTAGCGGGAGGGCCTACAATGAGCAGTTCTTC | TRBJ2-1 | TRBD2 | many | TRBV7-2
CASSQDYEGAIQYF | TGCGCCAGCAGCCAAGATTACGAGGGGGCAATCCAGTACTTC | TRBJ2-5 | TRBD1 | few | TRBV4-1
CAWRRPNTEAFF | TGTGCCTGGAGAAGACCCAACACTGAAGCTTTCTTT | TRBJ1-1 | . | many | TRBV30
CSAWRDRVNTEAFF | TGCAGCGCTTGGCGGGACAGGGTTAACACTGAAGCTTTCTTT | TRBJ1-1 | TRBD1 | many | TRBV29-1
CASKKKGRDYEQYF | TGTGCCAGCAAAAAAAAGGGGAGGGACTACGAGCAGTACTTC | TRBJ2-7 | TRBD2 | . | TRBV28
CASRPGLWMNTEAFF | TGTGCCAGCCGACCGGGACTGTGGATGAACACTGAAGCTTTCTTT | TRBJ1-1 | . | many | TRBV6-1